Sequencing of this T cell receptor (beta chain) was carried out in a study of patients and donors after allogeneic stem cell transplantation. One entry per CDR3 protein, called by TCRdb with MiXCR from the RT-PCR reads. The repertoire holds about a million distinct CDR3 sequences, approximately 19% seen once, with under 6.5% in the top ten. V was shortened by 0 bases and J by 6 bases, with 10 bases between the two germline ends. The CDR3 totals 14 residues. Germline CDR1 reads SGDLS; CDR2 reads YYNGEE. The source material was blood, either unsorted or a sorted T cell fraction (not recorded which). V and J are TRBV9 and TRBJ2-4, with D perhaps assigned TRBD1 or TRBD2 (5 bases each). This TCR derives from a human donor who was either an allogeneic HSCT recipient or a stem cell or donor lymphocyte infusion donor (not recorded which). It is not recorded whose cells these are; they may come from a transplant donor. CDR3 bases: TGTGCCAGCAGCGTAGGAGGGGTGGGAAACATTCAGTACTTC. Its protein is CASSVGGVGNIQYF.